This T cell receptor (beta chain) came from a study of OX40 agonist ivuxolimab in advanced cancers. Across the study: The dose-escalation group included hepatocellular carcinoma, melanoma, renal cell carcinoma and head and neck cancer. Eligibility rules accepted prior anti-PD-1, anti-PD-L1 or anti-CTLA-4 therapy, and around 40% had some.

Method: immunoSEQ multiplex PCR; TCRdb's copy keeps in-frame clones and lacks some. The table has about 48,000 clones, approximately 84% seen once; the top ten hold 1% to 1.3%. Cycle 7 day 1, cycle 4 day 1, and baseline were the timepoints at which blood was sampled. Whole-study results and caveats: Researchers report that CD8+ T cells had, on average, more expanded clones than CD4+.

Note on this clone: Its antigen is not known.

The sequence was collected from an adult with an advanced solid tumor such as melanoma, head and neck, liver or kidney cancer. The input for sequencing was CD4+ or CD8+ T cells sorted from blood, taken in a trial of the OX40 agonist ivuxolimab.

The CDR3 DNA follows: TGTGCCAGCAGCTTATTGTCAGCCAAAAACATTCAGTACTTC. Translated, it gives CASSLLSAKNIQYF. The rearrangement joins TRBV7-2 to TRBJ2-4; no clear D gene. Trimming pared 2 bases from V and 0 bases from J, leaving 5 bases between. The CDR3 is made up of 14 amino acids. CDR1 and CDR2 from the germline V gene are SGHTA and FQGNSA.